The 12 T cell receptor beta chains presented below share a single source sample, sequenced in a study of CD8 T cells in ankylosing spondylitis. General study findings and limits: The study identified a TCR beta motif of several highly homologous variants that appeared characteristic of ankylosing spondylitis blood.

No antigens are known for them. TCRdb analysed the 5' RACE reads with MiXCR anew, one entry per CDR3 protein. The data contain about 220,000 distinct CDR3 sequences, about 7% of them singletons. The source material was blood, either unsorted or a sorted T cell fraction (not recorded which). The receptors shown here come from a male donor with ankylosing spondylitis.

This clonotype occurred a few times. This chain joins TRBV2 and TRBJ1-5; 7 nucleotides agree with TRBD1. Trimming at V came to 2 bases and at J to 5 bases, leaving 9 bases not matched to a gene. The CDR3 loop spans 16 amino acids. CDR1 is SNHLY and CDR2 is FYNNEI in the germline V gene. The CDR3 region has the DNA TGTGCCAGCAGTGAAACAGGGGAATCCTTACATCAGCCCCAGCATTTT. Protein product: CASSETGESLHQPQHF.

The chain uses TRBV4-3 and TRBJ2-1; 10 bases fit TRBD2. The V and J ends lost 0 bases and 6 bases, in that order; junction bases with no gene match: 14. The CDR3 has 19 residues. Germline CDR1 reads LGHNA; CDR2 reads YSLEER. CDR3 protein: CASSQDMSGGDLLFNEQFF. As DNA, the CDR3 is TGCGCCAGCAGCCAAGATATGAGCGGGGGGGACCTTCTCTTCAATGAGCAGTTCTTC.

This clonotype was recorded many times. This sequence joins TRBV29-1 and TRBJ1-6, with D perhaps matching TRBD1 (5 bases). Germline V gene sequence: CDR1 SQVTM, CDR2 ANQGSEA. CDR3 length: 14 residues. Trimming cost V 4 bases and J 10 bases, with 17 bases left between them. The CDR3 region has the DNA TGCAGCGTTGGAGAGGTCGGGGCTAGGTCACCCCTCCACTTT. This sequence encodes CSVGEVGARSPLHF.

V is TRBV5-4 and J is TRBJ2-3; D may be TRBD1 or TRBD2 (5 bases each). V gave up 0 bases and J gave up 4 bases, with 12 bases separating them. This CDR3 spans 15 amino acids. Germline V gene lookup returns CDR1 SGHNT and CDR2 YYREEE (reference sequence). The CDR3: CASSLEWGKADTQYF. The DNA of the CDR3 is TGTGCCAGCAGCTTGGAGTGGGGGAAGGCAGATACGCAGTATTTT.

The rearrangement uses TRBV29-1 and TRBJ1-2; D is unresolved. From germline, CDR1 is SQVTM and CDR2 ANQGSEA. V was clipped by 5 bases and J by 0 bases, with 4 bases between them. This CDR3 spans 11 amino acids. The CDR3 protein is CSVYSNYGYTF. The CDR3 DNA reads TGCAGCGTTTATTCTAACTATGGCTACACCTTC.

In its sample, this clonotype was seen many times. The chain has TRBV14 and TRBJ2-1; D is tentatively TRBD1 or TRBD2 (5 bases each). Trimming took 4 bases from V and 1 from J, leaving 20 bases between them. In germline, CDR1 is SGHDN, CDR2 FVKESK. This CDR3 is 18 amino acids long. The CDR3 DNA reads as TGTGCCAGCAGCCCCACATGGGACCCATCTGAATCCTACAATGAGCAGTTCTTC. Encoded protein: CASSPTWDPSESYNEQFF.

At least ten counts were recorded for this clonotype. The rearrangement joins TRBV7-9 to TRBJ1-1; D uncertain. This CDR3 spans 15 amino acids. V was clipped by 3 bases and J by 1 base, with 12 bases between them. Germline lookup yields CDR1 SEHNR and CDR2 FQNEAQ (reference sequence). The CDR3 is CASSFGEIANTEAFF. The DNA of the CDR3 is TGTGCCAGCAGCTTTGGGGAGATAGCGAACACTGAAGCTTTCTTT.

Ten or more counts support this clonotype. The chain has TRBV12-3 or TRBV12-4 and TRBJ1-4, with 9 bases identical to TRBD1. The V gene end was trimmed by 5 bases and the J gene end by 0 bases; junction bases not matched to a gene: 7. The CDR3 is made up of 17 amino acids. CDR3 amino acids: CASSDKRTGATNEKLFF. Here the CDR3 DNA reads TGTGCCAGCAGTGACAAACGGACAGGGGCAACTAATGAAAAACTGTTTTTT.

The chain employs TRBV20-1 and TRBJ2-7, with a weak D call TRBD1 (6 bases). The CDR3 totals 14 residues. Trimming pared 1 base from V and 3 bases from J, leaving 13 bases between. CDR1 DFQATT and CDR2 SNEGSKA come from the germline V gene (reference sequence). The CDR3, as DNA: TGCAGTGCTAGAGGGACAGACATTTTCTACGAGCAGTACTTC. Translating it yields CSARGTDIFYEQYF.

This clonotype was counted at least ten times. The chain has TRBV5-1 and TRBJ2-3, with 8 bases lining up with TRBD2. Germline CDR1 and CDR2: SGHRS and YFSETQ. V lost 0 bases and J lost 7; bases outside the gene matches: 13. The CDR3 loop spans 17 amino acids. The CDR3 coding sequence is TGCGCCAGCAGCTTGGGACTAGCGCGTTCCGCAGACTATACGCAGTATTTT. Its translation: CASSLGLARSADYTQYF.

This clonotype was counted a few times. The chain couples TRBV18 to TRBJ2-1; 9 bases align to TRBD2. The germline gives CDR1 KGHSH, CDR2 LQKENI. CDR3 length: 14 residues. With V trimmed by 3 bases and J by 3 bases, 0 bases remained unmatched. CDR3 sequence (DNA): TGTGCCAGCTCACCTAGCGGGGGCTACAATGAGCAGTTCTTC. It is translated as CASSPSGGYNEQFF.

This clonotype was counted at least ten times. CDR3 sequence reads: CASSQVSSAGEQYF. In DNA, the CDR3 is TGCGCCAGCAGCCAAGTAAGCTCCGCCGGGGAGCAGTACTTC. The rearrangement uses TRBV4-3 and TRBJ2-7; D not resolved. The CDR3 loop spans 14 amino acids. The V gene lost 1 base and the J gene lost 7 bases, with 14 bases spanning the gap. Per germline, CDR1 LGHNA and CDR2 YSLEER.